One and the same sample provided the 24 T cell receptor beta chains below, sequenced in a study of OX40 agonist ivuxolimab in advanced cancers. The repertoire was sequenced with immunoSEQ multiplex PCR; TCRdb's copy has only in-frame clones and lacks some. The sample lists about 60,000 clones, roughly four fifths occurring once. This specimen consisted of CD4+ or CD8+ T cells sorted from blood, obtained in a trial of the OX40 agonist ivuxolimab. The receptor set was obtained from an adult with an advanced solid tumor such as melanoma, head and neck, liver or kidney cancer.

There are a few counts of this clone. At one of its ends the junction is not consistent with the germline gene, which may arise from a read error. Other DNA sequences within the sample encode an identical CDR3. The chain links TRBV4-1 to TRBJ2-7, with D perhaps matching TRBD1 (5 bases). The CDR3 is made up of 16 amino acids. Germline CDR1 and CDR2: MGHRA and YSYEKL. The CDR3 nucleotides are TGTGCCAGCAGCCAAGATTACAATTTGGCAGGGTACGAGCAGTACTTC. It specifies CASSQDYNLAGYEQYF.

The chain combines TRBV25-1 with TRBJ1-2; unclear D gene. Germline assignment: CDR1 MGHDK and CDR2 SYGVNS. Trimming removed 2 bases from V and 8 bases from J, with 12 bases in between. CDR3 length: 13 residues. This chain's CDR3 is CASSESTASGYTF. As DNA, the CDR3 is TGTGCCAGCAGTGAAAGTACAGCCAGCGGCTACACCTTC.

This clone was counted once. The chain is built from TRBV10-3 and TRBJ1-1, with D uncertain. Germline assignment: CDR1 ENHRY and CDR2 SYGVKD. CDR3 length: 14 residues. Trimming took 0 bases from V and 0 from J, leaving 5 bases between them. CDR3 in DNA: TGTGCCATCAGTGAGTCGATACTGAACACTGAAGCTTTCTTT. Amino acids: CAISESILNTEAFF.

CDR3: CAWSKGSYTQYF. DNA of the CDR3: TGTGCCTGGAGTAAGGGAAGTTATACGCAGTATTTT. The rearrangement joins TRBV30 to TRBJ2-3; D unresolved. Germline assignment: CDR1 GTSNPN and CDR2 SVGIG (reference sequence). The V end lost 2 bases, the J end lost 7 bases, and 10 bases lay between the germline ends. The CDR3 loop spans 12 amino acids.

This sequence joins TRBV29-1 and TRBJ2-3; possibly TRBD1 for D (6 bases). CDR1 and CDR2 (germline): SQVTM, ANQGSEA. The V gene lost 2 bases and the J gene lost 4 bases, with 13 bases spanning the gap. The CDR3 is 14 residues long. In DNA form, the CDR3 reads TGCAGCGTTGAAAGAGCCGGGACACCAGATACGCAGTATTTT. Translating it yields CSVERAGTPDTQYF.

The CDR3 sequence: CASSHGQGGEQYF. The CDR3 bases are TGTGCCAGCAGCCACGGACAGGGTGGTGAGCAGTACTTC. The chain combines TRBV7-7 with TRBJ2-7; 8 bases agree with TRBD1. This CDR3 is built from 13 residues. Unmatched junction bases numbered 7, after V lost 5 bases and J lost 7 bases. Germline assignment: CDR1 SSHAT and CDR2 FNYEAQ (reference sequence).

The V and J genes are TRBV28 and TRBJ1-5; 7 bases fit TRBD1. V lost 6 bases, J lost 4 bases, and 0 bases stayed unmatched. The length of the CDR3 is 12 residues. Looked up from germline, CDR1 is MDHEN and CDR2 is SYDVKM. For the CDR3, the DNA is TGTGCCAGCAGGACAGGGAATCAGCCCCAGCATTTT. The encoded protein is CASRTGNQPQHF.

This clone was seen only once. The chain joins TRBV19 to TRBJ2-4; D remains unclear. The length of the CDR3 is 14 residues. V lost 2 bases to trimming and J lost 5 bases, with 10 bases between them. The germline gives CDR1 LNHDA, CDR2 SQIVND (reference sequence). This CDR3 reads CASSITGVQNIQYF. In DNA, the CDR3 is TGTGCCAGTAGTATAACCGGAGTTCAAAACATTCAGTACTTC.

The rearrangement joins TRBV7-2 to TRBJ2-7; 8 bases are a match to TRBD2. Germline values: CDR1 SGHTA, CDR2 FQGNSA. This CDR3 contains 15 residues. The V gene end was trimmed by 1 base and the J gene end by 6 bases; junction bases not matched to a gene: 8. The DNA of the CDR3 is TGTGCCAGCAGCTTAGATCTGTCGGGAGGGCGCGAGCAGTACTTC. Translation gives CASSLDLSGGREQYF.

The chain carries TRBV11-2 and TRBJ2-7; D is undetermined. The germline CDR1 and CDR2 sequences are SGHAT and FQNNGV. The CDR3 sequence is 13 residues long. Between the trimmed V and J ends, which lost 0 bases and 5 bases, there was a span of 8 bases. DNA of the CDR3: TGTGCCAGCAGCTTAGATTCGCGGAACGAGCAGTACTTC. Translation: CASSLDSRNEQYF.

CDR3 residues: CASSQDTGYVNYEQYF. For the CDR3, the DNA is TGCGCCAGCAGCCAAGATACGGGATATGTCAACTACGAGCAGTACTTC. The rearrangement uses TRBV4-3 and TRBJ2-7; D perhaps matches TRBD2 (5 bases). CDR1 and CDR2 (germline): LGHNA, YSLEER. Between the trimmed V and J ends, which lost 0 bases and 3 bases, there was a span of 15 bases. The CDR3 contains 16 residues.

The chain carries TRBV5-1 and TRBJ1-4; 8 bases line up with TRBD1. The CDR3 runs to 16 residues. Germline trimming cut 4 bases from V and 5 bases from J; bases unmatched to any gene: 10. The V gene's germline CDR1 is SGHRS and CDR2 YFSETQ. The CDR3 sequence: CASSATGAAANEKLFF. CDR3 in DNA: TGCGCCAGCAGCGCGACAGGGGCCGCGGCAAATGAAAAACTGTTTTTT.

The chain uses TRBV2 and TRBJ2-5; 11 nucleotides align to TRBD2. Germline V CDR1 and CDR2: SNHLY, FYNNEI. The CDR3 loop spans 14 amino acids. V shed 6 bases and J 7 bases; nucleotides not matched to a gene: 7. Here the CDR3 DNA reads TGTGCCAGCAGGACTAGCGGGATAGCAGGGACCCAGTACTTC. It specifies CASRTSGIAGTQYF.

The genes are TRBV11-3 and TRBJ1-3; D gene unclear. The CDR3 spans 13 residues. The V end was cut by 5 bases, the J end by 1 base, with 6 bases between. Looked up from germline, CDR1 is SGHNT and CDR2 is YENEEA. The CDR3 loop reads CASSTGSGNTIYF. The CDR3 DNA is TGTGCCAGCAGCACCGGATCTGGAAACACCATATATTTT. Full variable domain (outside the CDR3, taken from reference TRBV11-3 and TRBJ1-3): EAGVVQSPRYKIIEKKQPVAFWCNPISGHNTLYWYLQNLGQGPELLIRYENEEAVDDSQLPKDRFSAERLKGVDSTLKIQPAELGDSAVYLCASSTGSGNTIYFGEGSWLTVV.

This clone was observed a handful of times. The DNA of the CDR3 is TGTGCCAGCAGGCCGCTAACAGGGAAGGGTCAGCCCCAGCATTTT. It yields the protein CASRPLTGKGQPQHF. The rearrangement links TRBV27 to TRBJ1-5; possibly TRBD1 for D (6 bases). V shed 6 bases and J shed 6 bases, with 18 bases lying between them. Per germline, CDR1 MNHEY and CDR2 SMNVEV (reference sequence). The CDR3 loop spans 15 amino acids.

This sequence joins TRBV2 and TRBJ2-1; no definite D call. The CDR3 runs to 12 residues. CDR1 is SNHLY, CDR2 FYNNEI, per germline. Trimming shortened V by 7 bases and J by 5 bases, and 9 bases separated the two germline ends. CDR3 protein: CASKDLNNEQFF. CDR3 nucleotides: TGTGCCAGCAAGGACCTAAACAATGAGCAGTTCTTC.

This chain uses TRBV10-2 with TRBJ2-7; TRBD1 aligns across 8 bases. Germline V gene sequence: CDR1 WSHSY, CDR2 SAAADI. J gave up 6 bases and V 2 bases, and 6 bases lay outside the gene matches. The CDR3 consists of 14 residues. CDR3 DNA sequence: TGCGCCAGCAGTGAGCTCAGGGGGCGGATCGAGCAGTACTTC. As protein: CASSELRGRIEQYF.

The chain links TRBV28 to TRBJ2-4, with 7 bases that match TRBD1. Germline V lookup: CDR1 MDHEN, CDR2 SYDVKM. With V trimmed by 5 bases and J by 1 base, 5 bases remained unmatched. The CDR3 contains 15 residues. The CDR3 is CASSPTGAAKNIQYF. The CDR3, as DNA: TGTGCCAGCAGTCCTACAGGGGCGGCCAAAAACATTCAGTACTTC.

The rearrangement joins TRBV5-4 to TRBJ1-1; 10 bases align to TRBD1. The trim removed 6 bases at V and 1 base at J, leaving 3 bases unmatched. The CDR3 sequence is 14 residues long. CDR1 and CDR2 (germline): SGHNT, YYREEE (reference sequence). The CDR3 DNA reads as TGTGCCAGCACCCGGGACAGGGGGAACACTGAAGCTTTCTTT. Residues: CASTRDRGNTEAFF.

The chain combines TRBV10-3 with TRBJ2-7; D may be TRBD2 (5 bases). CDR3 length: 15 amino acids. Germline V lookup: CDR1 ENHRY, CDR2 SYGVKD. V lost 4 bases, J lost 7 bases, and 20 bases lay in between. The CDR3 here is CAISVVGVGSREQYF. The CDR3 DNA is TGTGCCATCAGTGTGGTGGGAGTGGGTAGCAGGGAGCAGTACTTC.

The chain employs TRBV7-2 and TRBJ2-1; 8 bases fit TRBD1. Germline V gives CDR1 SGHTA, CDR2 FQGNSA. The length of the CDR3 is 16 residues. Germline trimming cut 3 bases from V and 6 bases from J; bases unmatched to any gene: 10. The CDR3 coding sequence is TGTGCCAGCAGCTTTAGGGGCGGGACAGGACTCAATGAGCAGTTCTTC. This sequence encodes CASSFRGGTGLNEQFF.

As DNA, the CDR3 is TGTGCCAGCAGTTTCCAGGCCTCTGGGGCCAACGTCCTGACTTTC. It codes for CASSFQASGANVLTF. The chain carries TRBV27 and TRBJ2-6; D is undetermined. The CDR3 sequence is 15 residues long. The germline gives CDR1 MNHEY, CDR2 SMNVEV (reference sequence). Trimming shortened V by 3 bases and J by 0 bases, and 6 bases separated the two germline ends.

The chain recombines TRBV2 with TRBJ2-7, with 10 positions matching TRBD2. V was pared by 3 bases and J by 7 bases, with 9 bases of the junction left unmatched. The CDR3 sequence is 15 residues long. Germline CDR1 reads SNHLY; CDR2 reads FYNNEI. CDR3: CASSEGLAGGGEQYF. The CDR3 coding sequence is TGTGCCAGCAGTGAGGGGTTAGCGGGAGGTGGTGAGCAGTACTTC. Full variable domain (remainder filled in from reference TRBV2 and TRBJ2-7): EPEVTQTPSHQVTQMGQEVILRCVPISNHLYFYWYRQILGQKVEFLVSFYNNEISEKSEIFDDQFSVERPDGSNFTLKIRSTKLEDSAMYFCASSEGLAGGGEQYFGPGTRLTVT.

This clone was counted once. The gene calls are TRBV5-1 and TRBJ1-2, with TRBD1 as a possible D gene (6 bases). V lost 4 bases to trimming and J lost 5 bases, with 9 bases between them. This CDR3 spans 12 amino acids. Looked up from germline, CDR1 is SGHRS and CDR2 is YFSETQ. The CDR3 region has the DNA TGCGCCAGCAGCAGGACAGATTATGGCTACACCTTC. This translates into CASSRTDYGYTF.